These 5 T cell receptor beta chains were all obtained from the same sample, sequenced in a study of vaccination and CD4 T cells after COVID-19. The antigens these receptors bind are not known. Regarding treatment: roughly 10-day PBMC culture with coronavirus spike peptide pools or control peptides (ViraFEST assay). The study sequenced cultured CD4+ T cell DNA using the Oncomine TCR Beta short-read assay. TCRdb analysed the PCR reads with MiXCR anew, one entry per CDR3 protein. The repertoire holds around 19,000 distinct CDR3 sequences, with over 35% as singletons. This specimen was CD4+ T cells from blood, cultured in vitro, taken before SARS-CoV-2 vaccination. These TCRs come from a human donor who received a COVID-19 vaccine.

The CDR3 spells CASSHTGTGISKGQPQHF. For the CDR3, the DNA is TGTGCCAGCAGCCACACCGGGACAGGAATTTCAAAGGGTCAGCCCCAGCATTTT. The rearrangement joins TRBV5-6 to TRBJ1-5; 8 bases map to TRBD1. The CDR3 sequence is 18 residues long. Trimming at V came to 4 bases and at J to 6 bases, leaving 18 bases not matched to a gene. Per germline, CDR1 SGHDT and CDR2 YYEEEE.

V usage is TRBV12-3 or TRBV12-4 and J usage is TRBJ1-3; D remains ambiguous. CDR3 length equals 15 residues. Trimming took 7 bases from V and 4 from J, leaving 17 bases between them. The CDR3, as DNA: TGTGCCAGCAAATTGGAGGGTTGGAGAGGAAACACCATATATTTT. This translates into CASKLEGWRGNTIYF.

V gene TRBV7-2 combines with J gene TRBJ2-5; D remains unclear. V shed 3 bases and J shed 4 bases, with 9 bases lying between them. CDR1 and CDR2 (germline): SGHTA, FQGNSA. The CDR3 length is 13 residues. The CDR3 DNA reads as TGTGCCAGCAGCTTTTGGACGTCAGAGACCCAGTACTTC. It specifies CASSFWTSETQYF.

Only a few counts were recorded for this clonotype. The chain is built from TRBV20-1 and TRBJ1-1; the D gene is possibly TRBD1 (6 bases). Germline CDR1 DFQATT, CDR2 SNEGSKA (reference sequence). The CDR3 consists of 15 residues. V was trimmed by 6 bases and J by 4 bases, leaving 21 bases between them. The CDR3 protein is CSAMVTGLGGTEAFF. Here the CDR3 DNA reads TGCAGTGCAATGGTTACAGGGTTGGGGGGCACTGAAGCTTTCTTT.

The genes are TRBV24-1 and TRBJ1-5, with 8 bases aligning to TRBD1. Germline lookup yields CDR1 KGHDR and CDR2 SFDVKD. The trim removed 5 bases at V and 1 base at J, leaving 6 bases unmatched. CDR3 size: 16 residues. CDR3 bases: TGTGCCACCAGTGCTACAGGGGGTTCGAGCAATCAGCCCCAGCATTTT. Its protein is CATSATGGSSNQPQHF.